One and the same sample provided the 15 T cell receptor beta chains below, sequenced in a study of T cell changes during pregnancy in multiple sclerosis. Measured with immunoSEQ multiplex PCR; TCRdb has only the in-frame clones, and not every one. The sample yields over 60,000 clones, around 91% seen once. The sequences come from peripheral blood, collected in the third trimester of pregnancy. The receptors were gathered from a female donor in good health, enrolled as a control in a pregnancy study.

This clone has only one observation. The rearrangement joins TRBV10-2 to TRBJ2-1; 9 nucleotides line up with TRBD1. Germline V gene sequence: CDR1 WSHSY, CDR2 SAAADI. Trimming at V came to 6 bases and at J to 8 bases, leaving 14 bases not matched to a gene. The CDR3 has 16 residues. The CDR3 is CASSSQDRGMMDEQFF. The CDR3 DNA follows: TGCGCCAGCAGCTCTCAGGACAGGGGTATGATGGATGAGCAGTTCTTC.

This clone was detected only once. The chain combines TRBV7-6 with TRBJ2-1; D uncertain. V gave up 5 bases and J gave up 7 bases, with 12 bases separating them. From germline, CDR1 is SGHVS and CDR2 FNYEAQ. CDR3 size: 13 residues. The CDR3 loop is CASSRRHGNEQFF. The CDR3 DNA follows: TGTGCCAGCAGCCGCAGACATGGGAATGAGCAGTTCTTC.

The V and J genes are TRBV27 and TRBJ1-2, with D unclear. Germline loops: CDR1 MNHEY, CDR2 SMNVEV (reference sequence). The CDR3 totals 13 residues. The V gene lost 2 bases and the J gene lost 3 bases, with 7 bases spanning the gap. CDR3 amino acids: CASSLSGDYGYTF. In DNA form, the CDR3 reads TGTGCCAGCAGTTTAAGCGGGGACTATGGCTACACCTTC.

With respect to this clone: In the same sample, other DNA sequences code for this CDR3. This chain connects TRBV30 to TRBJ2-7, with a possible D match to TRBD2 (6 bases). The germline V gene has CDR1 GTSNPN and CDR2 SVGIG (reference sequence). Between the trimmed V and J ends, which lost 3 bases and 0 bases, there was a span of 15 bases. The CDR3 length is 15 residues. CDR3 DNA: TGTGCCTGGAGCCGTGGTGGCGGGAACTCCTACGAGCAGTACTTC. This encodes CAWSRGGGNSYEQYF.

The genes are TRBV4-1 and TRBJ1-1; weak D call: TRBD1 (6 bases). There are 15 residues in the CDR3. The V end lost 3 bases, the J end lost 0 bases, and 11 bases lay between the germline ends. The V gene's germline CDR1 is MGHRA and CDR2 YSYEKL. The CDR3 loop reads CASSHQGNLNTEAFF. In DNA, the CDR3 is TGCGCCAGCAGCCACCAGGGGAACCTGAACACTGAAGCTTTCTTT.

The chain recombines TRBV7-2 with TRBJ2-1, with D perhaps matching TRBD2 (6 bases). Trimming took 4 bases from V and 6 from J, leaving 16 bases between them. From germline, CDR1 is SGHTA and CDR2 FQGNSA. CDR3 length: 15 residues. The CDR3 coding sequence is TGTGCCAGCAGCTACCAATTGGACTACCTCAATGAGCAGTTCTTC. Translating it yields CASSYQLDYLNEQFF. The complete variable domain, with remaining parts taken from reference TRBV7-2 and TRBJ2-1, reads GAGVSQSPSNKVTEKGKDVELRCDPISGHTALYWYRQSLGQGLEFLIYFQGNSAPDKSGLPSDRFSAERTGGSVSTLTIQRTQQEDSAVYLCASSYQLDYLNEQFFGPGTRLTVL.

The chain couples TRBV27 to TRBJ1-1; the D gene is possibly TRBD1 (5 bases). There are 14 residues in the CDR3. Trimming pared 2 bases from V and 11 bases from J, leaving 18 bases between. Germline CDR1 reads MNHEY; CDR2 reads SMNVEV (reference sequence). The CDR3 here is CASSLGGGVGMAFF. The CDR3 DNA reads as TGTGCCAGCAGTTTAGGGGGGGGAGTTGGGATGGCTTTCTTT.

The V gene is TRBV12-5, the J gene TRBJ1-4; maybe TRBD1 (5 bases). CDR1 and CDR2 (germline): LGHNT, FRNRAP. The CDR3 spans 18 residues. V was clipped by 3 bases and J by 0 bases, with 17 bases between them. The CDR3 DNA sequence: TGTGCTAGTGGTTTTTTGGTCGGGGGTAGTGCAACTAATGAAAAACTGTTTTTT. Translation: CASGFLVGGSATNEKLFF. The full variable domain, completed using reference TRBV12-5 and TRBJ1-4, is DARVTQTPRHKVTEMGQEVTMRCQPILGHNTVFWYRQTMMQGLELLAYFRNRAPLDDSGMPKDRFSAEMPDATLATLKIQPSEPRDSAVYFCASGFLVGGSATNEKLFFGSGTQLSVL.

The rearrangement joins TRBV28 to TRBJ1-1, with 7 bases aligning to TRBD1. Per the germline V gene, CDR1 is MDHEN and CDR2 is SYDVKM. The CDR3 extends over 14 amino acids. J lost 0 bases, V lost 5 bases, and 3 bases had no gene match. This CDR3 reads CASSLTGVNTEAFF. CDR3 in DNA: TGTGCCAGCAGTCTTACAGGGGTGAACACTGAAGCTTTCTTT.

The chain uses TRBV19 and TRBJ1-1, with TRBD1 as a possible D gene (6 bases). Trimming took off 3 bases at V and 0 bases at J, with 8 bases between the two ends. From germline, CDR1 is LNHDA and CDR2 SQIVND (reference sequence). CDR3 length: 14 residues. The CDR3 protein is CASSIGQLNTEAFF. In DNA, the CDR3 is TGTGCCAGTAGTATCGGACAGCTGAACACTGAAGCTTTCTTT.

This chain links TRBV18 with TRBJ1-2; 8 bases fit TRBD1. Trimming at V came to 6 bases and at J to 4 bases, leaving 7 bases not matched to a gene. This CDR3 comprises 14 residues. In germline, CDR1 is KGHSH, CDR2 LQKENI. CDR3 nucleotides: TGTGCCAGCTCGGCGGACAGGGAGGCCTATGGCTACACCTTC. It encodes CASSADREAYGYTF.

This clone was counted between two and nine times. The chain is built from TRBV7-9 and TRBJ2-7; maybe TRBD1 (6 bases). CDR1 and CDR2 (germline): SEHNR, FQNEAQ (reference sequence). V was shortened by 1 base and J by 6 bases, with 7 bases between the two germline ends. The CDR3 runs 12 residues. CDR3 protein: CASSLEGGEQYF. DNA for the CDR3: TGTGCCAGCAGCTTAGAAGGGGGCGAGCAGTACTTC.

This clone is a singleton in its sample. The rearrangement uses TRBV7-9 and TRBJ2-5, with TRBD2 as a possible D gene (6 bases). Germline CDR1 reads SEHNR; CDR2 reads FQNEAQ (reference sequence). Trimming pared 5 bases from V and 2 bases from J, leaving 9 bases between. This CDR3 has 13 residues. The DNA of the CDR3 is TGTGCCAGCAGCGCGGGGACTCAAGAGACCCAGTACTTC. Protein: CASSAGTQETQYF.

This chain links TRBV5-8 with TRBJ1-2, with TRBD1 identical over 10 bases. Germline CDR1 reads SGHTS; CDR2 reads YDEGEE. The CDR3 spans 16 residues. V was pared by 3 bases and J by 0 bases, with 5 bases of the junction left unmatched. CDR3 region: CASSWTGTGANYGYTF. In DNA form, the CDR3 reads TGTGCCAGCAGCTGGACCGGGACAGGGGCTAACTATGGCTACACCTTC.

The rearrangement uses TRBV11-3 and TRBJ2-3; 9 nucleotides align to TRBD1. V was clipped by 6 bases and J by 1 base; unmatched bases: 5. Germline CDR1 reads SGHNT; CDR2 reads YENEEA. The CDR3 loop spans 15 amino acids. CDR3 bases: TGTGCCAGCAGTTCCGGGACAGGGCGCACAGATACGCAGTATTTT. Residues: CASSSGTGRTDTQYF.